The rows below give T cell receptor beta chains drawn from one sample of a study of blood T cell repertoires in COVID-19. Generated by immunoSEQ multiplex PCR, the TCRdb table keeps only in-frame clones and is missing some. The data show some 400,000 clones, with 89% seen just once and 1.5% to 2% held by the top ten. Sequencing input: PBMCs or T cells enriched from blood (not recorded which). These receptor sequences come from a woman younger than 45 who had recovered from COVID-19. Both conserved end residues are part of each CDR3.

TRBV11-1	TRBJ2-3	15	CASSLGARGTDTQYF
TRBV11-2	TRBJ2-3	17	CASSLDPPGGGTDTQYF
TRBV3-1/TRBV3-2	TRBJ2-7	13	CASSAGLVYEQYF
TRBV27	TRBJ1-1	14	CASSFANQGTEAFF
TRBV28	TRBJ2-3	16	CASSPTSGSPGDTQYF
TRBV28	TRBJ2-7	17	CASSLWNIGRGLYEQYF
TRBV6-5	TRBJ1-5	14	CASSSVLNNQPQHF
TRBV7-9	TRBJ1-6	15	CASSFTGTRNSPLHF
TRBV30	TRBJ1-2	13	CAWSIRQENRYTF
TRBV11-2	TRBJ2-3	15	CASSLAGAGADTQYF
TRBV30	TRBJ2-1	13	CAWSNGLDNEQFF
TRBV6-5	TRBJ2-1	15	CASPRGRAGSDEQFF
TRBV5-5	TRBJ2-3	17	CASSLGSPWTGADTQYF